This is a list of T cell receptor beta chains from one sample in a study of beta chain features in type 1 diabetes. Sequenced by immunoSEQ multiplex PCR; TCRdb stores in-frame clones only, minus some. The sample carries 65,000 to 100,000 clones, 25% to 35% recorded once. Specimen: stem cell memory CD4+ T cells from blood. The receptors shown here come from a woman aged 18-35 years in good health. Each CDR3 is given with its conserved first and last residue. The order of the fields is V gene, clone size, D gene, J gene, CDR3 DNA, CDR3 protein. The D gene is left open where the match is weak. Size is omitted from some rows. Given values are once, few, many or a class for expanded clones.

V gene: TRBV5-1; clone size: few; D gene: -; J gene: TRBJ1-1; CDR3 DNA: TGCGCCAGCAGCTTAAGGGGACTTCCCTCCGTGGACACTGAAGCTTTCTTT; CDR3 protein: CASSLRGLPSVDTEAFF
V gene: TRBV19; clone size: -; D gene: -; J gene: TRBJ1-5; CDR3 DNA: TGTGCCAGTAGTCCCTACGGGGACAATCAGCCCCAGCATTTT; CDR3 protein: CASSPYGDNQPQHF
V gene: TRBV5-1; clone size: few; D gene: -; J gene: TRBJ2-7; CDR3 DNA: TGCGCCAGCAGCCTAGAATATGCCTACGAGCAGTACTTC; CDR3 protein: CASSLEYAYEQYF
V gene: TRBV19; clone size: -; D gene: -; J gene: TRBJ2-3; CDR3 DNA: TGTGCCAGTAGTATAGCGGGCACTAGAAGCACAGATACGCAGTATTTT; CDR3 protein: CASSIAGTRSTDTQYF
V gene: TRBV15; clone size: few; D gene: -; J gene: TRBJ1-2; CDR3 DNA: TGTGCCACCAGCCCAGACAGCCACTATGGCTACACCTTC; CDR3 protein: CATSPDSHYGYTF
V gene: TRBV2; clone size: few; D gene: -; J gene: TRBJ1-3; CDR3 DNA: TGTGCCAGCGGACAGTACTCTGGAAACACCATATATTTT; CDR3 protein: CASGQYSGNTIYF
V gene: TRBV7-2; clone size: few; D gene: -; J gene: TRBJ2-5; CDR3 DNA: TGTGCCAGCAGCGTCTCCGAGACAGGATGGGAGACCCAGTACTTC; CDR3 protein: CASSVSETGWETQYF
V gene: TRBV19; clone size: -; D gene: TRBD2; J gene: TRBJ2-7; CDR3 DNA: TGTGCCAGTAGTCAACTAGCGGGGGGTATCTACGAGCAGTACTTC; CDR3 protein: CASSQLAGGIYEQYF
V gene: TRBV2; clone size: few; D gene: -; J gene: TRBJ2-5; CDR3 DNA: TGTGCCAGCATGGAGGGGACCGGAGAGACCCAGTACTTC; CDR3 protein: CASMEGTGETQYF
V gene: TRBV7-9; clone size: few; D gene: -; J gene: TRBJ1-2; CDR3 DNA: TGTGCCAGCACCTCAAACAGCAACTATGGCTACACCTTC; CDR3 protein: CASTSNSNYGYTF
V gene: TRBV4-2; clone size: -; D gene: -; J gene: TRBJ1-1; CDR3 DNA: TGTGCCAGCAGCCAAGATGAGGGTATAACTGAAGCTTTCTTT; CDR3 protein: CASSQDEGITEAFF
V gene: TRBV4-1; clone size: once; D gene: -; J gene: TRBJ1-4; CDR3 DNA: TGCGCCAGCAGCCATAACAGGGTATTCGGTGAAAAACTGTTTTTT; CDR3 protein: CASSHNRVFGEKLFF
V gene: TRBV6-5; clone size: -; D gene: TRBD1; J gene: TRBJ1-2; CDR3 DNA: TGTGCCAGCAGCCCAGGGACAGGGGGGTACTATGGCTACACCTTC; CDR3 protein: CASSPGTGGYYGYTF
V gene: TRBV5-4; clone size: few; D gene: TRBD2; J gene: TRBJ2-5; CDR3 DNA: TGTGCCAGCAGCTTGGAGAGGACTAGCGGTTGGGAGACCCAGTACTTC; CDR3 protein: CASSLERTSGWETQYF
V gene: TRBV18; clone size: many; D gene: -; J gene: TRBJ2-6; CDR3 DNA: TGTGCCAGCTCCCCCGACCGGGCTGGGGCCAACGTCCTGACTTTC; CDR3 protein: CASSPDRAGANVLTF
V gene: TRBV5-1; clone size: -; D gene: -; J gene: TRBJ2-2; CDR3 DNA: TGCGCCAGCAGCGAGGTGGTTTCGACCGGGGAGCTGTTTTTT; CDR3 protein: CASSEVVSTGELFF
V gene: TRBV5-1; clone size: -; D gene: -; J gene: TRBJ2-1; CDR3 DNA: TGCGCCAGCAGCTTGTATAACAATGAGCAGTTCTTC; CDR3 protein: CASSLYNNEQFF
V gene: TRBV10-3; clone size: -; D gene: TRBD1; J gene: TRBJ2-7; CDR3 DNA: TGTGCCATCAGTGAGTCAGGGACAGGGGACGAGCAGTACTTC; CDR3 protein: CAISESGTGDEQYF
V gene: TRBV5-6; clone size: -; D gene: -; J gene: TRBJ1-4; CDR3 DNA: TGTGCCAGCAGCTCCGCCCTAATAAATGAAAAACTGTTTTTT; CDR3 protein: CASSSALINEKLFF
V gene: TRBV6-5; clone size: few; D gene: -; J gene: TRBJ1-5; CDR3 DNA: TGTGCCAGCAGACCAGACTCCTCCAAGGCCCAGCATTTT; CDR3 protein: CASRPDSSKAQHF
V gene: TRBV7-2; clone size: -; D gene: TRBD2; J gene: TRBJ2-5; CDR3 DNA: TGTGCCAGCAGCGACCGGGGGGTGGAGGCCCAGTACTTC; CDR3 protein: CASSDRGVEAQYF
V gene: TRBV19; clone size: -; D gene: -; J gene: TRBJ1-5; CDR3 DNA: TGTGCCAGTAGTATGGGCAGCAATCAGCCCCAGCATTTT; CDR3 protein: CASSMGSNQPQHF
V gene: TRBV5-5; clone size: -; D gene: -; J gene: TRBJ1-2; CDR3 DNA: TGTGCCAGCAGCTTGGCCCCGGGAGACCCCACTAACTATGGCTACACCTTC; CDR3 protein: CASSLAPGDPTNYGYTF
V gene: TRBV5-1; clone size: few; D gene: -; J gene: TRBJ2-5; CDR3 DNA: TGCGCCAGCAGCCTAGGCCCGGGGGGCGCCGAGACCCAGTACTTC; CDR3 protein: CASSLGPGGAETQYF
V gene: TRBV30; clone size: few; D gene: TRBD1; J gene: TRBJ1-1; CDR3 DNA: TGTGCCTGGACCAGGGACAGGGGGAATACTGAAGCTTTCTTT; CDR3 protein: CAWTRDRGNTEAFF
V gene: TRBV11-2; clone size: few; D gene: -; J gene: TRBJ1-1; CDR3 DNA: TGTGCCAGCAGCTTAGGGCTGAACACTGAAGCTTTCTTT; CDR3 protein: CASSLGLNTEAFF